The 30 T cell receptor beta chains given below trace back to one sample, sequenced in a study of T cell repertoires in cytomegalovirus infection. Using its own MiXCR run on the reads, TCRdb lists one record per CDR3 protein. The profile covers 150,000 to 200,000 distinct CDR3 sequences, with approximately 15% appearing a single time and roughly 30% taken by the ten largest. The sequenced sample consisted of PBMCs. These receptors all come from a human donor in good health (CMV status not recorded). Some clones in this sample may be carry-over from other donors' samples.

This clonotype was observed a single time. This chain uses TRBV5-1 with TRBJ1-2, with D tentatively TRBD1 (6 bases). Germline assignment: CDR1 SGHRS and CDR2 YFSETQ. Trimming removed 0 bases at V and 6 bases at J, with 6 bases between. The CDR3 is 12 amino acids. The CDR3 coding sequence is TGCGCCAGCAGCTTGGACAGGGATGGCTACACCTTC. It codes for CASSLDRDGYTF.

This clonotype was recorded a few times. The V call is TRBV30, the J call TRBJ1-1, with D hard to call. The CDR3 loop spans 11 amino acids. Germline values: CDR1 GTSNPN, CDR2 SVGIG (reference sequence). The V end lost 2 bases, the J end lost 2 bases, and 3 bases lay between the germline ends. CDR3 region: CAWSRNTEAFF. Written as DNA, the CDR3 is TGTGCCTGGAGTCGTAACACTGAAGCTTTCTTT.

This clonotype was detected ten times or more. The chain is built from TRBV7-9 and TRBJ1-4; D remains ambiguous. The germline gives CDR1 SEHNR, CDR2 FQNEAQ (reference sequence). The CDR3 runs to 13 residues. The ends were cut back, 7 bases at V and 6 bases at J, with 12 bases in the middle. The CDR3 spells CASTRGGYEKLFF. The CDR3 DNA sequence: TGTGCCAGCACCCGGGGAGGGTATGAAAAACTGTTTTTT.

The rearrangement joins TRBV28 to TRBJ2-7, with D possibly called TRBD1 or TRBD2 (5 bases each). The CDR3 covers 15 residues. Germline values: CDR1 MDHEN, CDR2 SYDVKM. The germline V and J ends were trimmed by 6 bases and 3 bases, with 18 bases remaining between them. CDR3 in DNA: TGTGCCAGCAGGGGCACAAGGGGACGTTTCTACGAGCAGTACTTC. It encodes CASRGTRGRFYEQYF.

This chain joins TRBV28 and TRBJ1-1; D may be TRBD1 (6 bases). Germline V gives CDR1 MDHEN, CDR2 SYDVKM. Trimming removed 8 bases from V and 0 bases from J, with 13 bases in between. The CDR3 runs to 14 residues. Here the CDR3 reads CASLINRVNTEAFF. The CDR3 DNA follows: TGTGCCAGCCTCATAAACAGGGTGAACACTGAAGCTTTCTTT.

This clonotype was observed many times. The rearrangement joins TRBV25-1 to TRBJ2-1, with 7 bases aligning to TRBD1. This CDR3 region has 14 residues. Trimming took 3 bases from V and 12 from J; bases not matched to a gene: 11. The germline V gene has CDR1 MGHDK and CDR2 SYGVNS. CDR3 in amino acids: CASSDPRQGRWQFF. DNA for the CDR3: TGTGCCAGCAGTGATCCAAGACAGGGTCGATGGCAGTTCTTC.

CDR3 protein: CASSSQITPGPPHGELFF. The CDR3 DNA reads TGTGCCAGCAGTTCCCAGATAACGCCGGGCCCACCACACGGGGAGCTGTTTTTT. The gene calls are TRBV12-3 or TRBV12-4 and TRBJ2-2; D is ambiguous. The CDR3 covers 18 residues. V shed 4 bases and J shed 7 bases, with 25 bases lying between them.

CDR3 residues: CASSLRFLSTDTQYF. The CDR3 DNA is TGTGCCAGCAGCTTGAGGTTCCTCAGCACAGATACGCAGTATTTT. The chain carries TRBV5-6 and TRBJ2-3, with D unresolved. CDR1 is SGHDT and CDR2 is YYEEEE in the germline V gene. The V and J ends lost 1 base and 0 bases respectively, with 9 bases between them. The CDR3 length is 15 residues.

At least ten counts were recorded for this clonotype. The V call is TRBV7-2, the J call TRBJ1-5, with D unresolved. Trimming took off 3 bases at V and 5 bases at J, with 14 bases between the two ends. In germline, CDR1 is SGHTA, CDR2 FQGNSA. The CDR3 sequence is 15 residues long. Written as DNA, the CDR3 is TGTGCCAGCAGCTTCGACAATTTTGGGGATCAGCCCCAGCATTTT. This encodes CASSFDNFGDQPQHF.

The chain has TRBV7-8 and TRBJ2-1; D remains unclear. There are 17 residues in the CDR3. V was clipped by 5 bases and J by 3 bases, with 20 bases between them. The germline V gene encodes CDR1 SGHVS and CDR2 FQNEAQ. CDR3 nucleotides: TGTGCCAGCAGCCAGATACGGATTTCGATGGGCTACAATGAGCAGTTCTTC. It is translated as CASSQIRISMGYNEQFF.

CDR3 in amino acids: CASSTRGMGFF. The CDR3 coding sequence is TGTGCCAGCAGTACCCGTGGGATGGGGTTCTTC. The chain is built from TRBV6-2 or TRBV6-3 and TRBJ2-1; D call uncertain. The germline gives CDR1 MNHEY, CDR2 SVGEGT. Trimming shortened V by 5 bases and J by 15 bases, and 14 bases separated the two germline ends. The CDR3 has 11 residues.

In its sample, this clonotype was seen a few times. The chain has TRBV15 and TRBJ1-2, with D possibly being TRBD1 (6 bases). From germline, CDR1 is LNHNV and CDR2 YYDKDF (reference sequence). The CDR3 contains 14 residues. Trimming removed 0 bases at V and 2 bases at J, with 7 bases between. This CDR3 reads CATSRERGNYGYTF. CDR3 in DNA: TGTGCCACCAGCAGAGAAAGGGGGAACTATGGCTACACCTTC.

The V call is TRBV3-1, the J call TRBJ1-1; weak D call: TRBD1 (5 bases). The CDR3 is 15 residues long. Germline V lookup: CDR1 LGHDT, CDR2 YNNKEL (reference sequence). The V end was cut by 7 bases, the J end by 1 base, with 16 bases between. CDR3: CASTWQGSENTEAFF. CDR3 in DNA: TGTGCCAGCACGTGGCAGGGTAGCGAGAACACTGAAGCTTTCTTT.

The V call is TRBV5-5, the J call TRBJ2-7, with 8 bases aligning to TRBD2. The CDR3 spans 16 residues. Trimming cost V 0 bases and J 1 base; bases outside gene matches: 6. Germline V gives CDR1 SGHKS, CDR2 YYEKEE (reference sequence). The CDR3 nucleotides read TGTGCCAGCAGCTTGGTATGGGCGGGAGGTTCCTACGAGCAGTACTTC. Its protein is CASSLVWAGGSYEQYF.

The genes are TRBV18 and TRBJ1-3; maybe TRBD1 (6 bases). Trimming pared 2 bases from V and 0 bases from J, leaving 11 bases between. The CDR3 contains 16 residues. Germline-derived CDR1 and CDR2 are KGHSH and LQKENI. The CDR3 is CASSPTWDISGNTIYF. CDR3 DNA: TGTGCCAGCTCACCAACCTGGGACATCTCTGGAAACACCATATATTTT.

This rearrangement joins TRBV28 to TRBJ1-2; 10 bases agree with TRBD1. The trim removed 2 bases at V and 5 bases at J, leaving 5 bases unmatched. This CDR3 spans 15 amino acids. Germline assignment: CDR1 MDHEN and CDR2 SYDVKM. The CDR3, as DNA: TGTGCCAGCAGTTTAAGGGGGACAGGGGTTTATGGCTACACCTTC. Translation gives CASSLRGTGVYGYTF.

In this sample, this clonotype turned up many times. The J gene is TRBJ1-1, the V gene TRBV11-1; D might be TRBD1 (6 bases). Germline V CDR1 and CDR2: SGHAT, FQDESV (reference sequence). V lost 1 base and J lost 6, with 15 bases in between. CDR3 length: 15 residues. As DNA, the CDR3 is TGTGCCAGCAGCTTAGGGGTACAGGGAAGGGCTGAAGCTTTCTTT. Protein product: CASSLGVQGRAEAFF.

The V and J genes are TRBV29-1 and TRBJ1-2; D is unclear. The germline gives CDR1 SQVTM, CDR2 ANQGSEA. Trimming shortened V by 6 bases and J by 0 bases, and 8 bases separated the two germline ends. This CDR3 comprises 12 residues. The CDR3, as DNA: TGCAGCGTGCGGAGAACTAACTATGGCTACACCTTC. Protein: CSVRRTNYGYTF.

Many counts were recorded for this clonotype. The genes are TRBV7-8 and TRBJ1-5, with TRBD1 identical over 9 bases. V lost 0 bases to trimming and J lost 6 bases; unmatched junction nucleotides: 6. CDR1 SGHVS and CDR2 FQNEAQ come from the germline V gene. The CDR3 totals 16 residues. The CDR3 coding sequence is TGTGCCAGCAGCTTAGCGGGACAGGGATTTGGTCAGCCCCAGCATTTT. Amino acid sequence: CASSLAGQGFGQPQHF.

DNA for the CDR3: TGTGCCAGCAGTTACGAAGTGAACACTGAAGCTTTCTTT. This codes for CASSYEVNTEAFF. This chain links TRBV6-5 with TRBJ1-1, with unresolved D. The V and J ends lost 2 bases and 0 bases respectively, with 4 bases between them. The germline gives CDR1 MNHEY, CDR2 SVGAGI. The CDR3 covers 13 residues.

V is TRBV18 and J is TRBJ1-4; D remains unclear. V shed 4 bases and J shed 1 base, with 10 bases lying between them. Germline V CDR1 and CDR2: KGHSH, LQKENI. This CDR3 is built from 15 residues. The CDR3 sequence: CASSLATRTNEKLFF. CDR3 DNA: TGTGCCAGCTCACTAGCGACACGAACTAATGAAAAACTGTTTTTT.

This clonotype was seen repeatedly, ten times or more. The chain carries TRBV7-2 and TRBJ2-5, with 8 bases matching TRBD2. The CDR3 has 15 residues. J lost 2 bases, V lost 4 bases, and 6 bases had no gene match. Germline V CDR1 and CDR2: SGHTA, FQGNSA. CDR3 residues: CASSSLAGSQETQYF. The DNA for the CDR3 is TGTGCCAGCAGCTCTTTAGCGGGATCACAAGAGACCCAGTACTTC.

This clonotype was recorded a few times. This chain uses TRBV20-1 with TRBJ2-1; no reliable D call. Trimming removed 0 bases at V and 8 bases at J, with 17 bases between. Germline CDR1 reads DFQATT; CDR2 reads SNEGSKA (reference sequence). This CDR3 contains 15 residues. The CDR3 region is CSARDPRRGSDEQFF. The CDR3 region has the DNA TGCAGTGCTAGAGATCCCCGAAGAGGTTCGGATGAGCAGTTCTTC.

This clonotype was detected many times. This sequence joins TRBV6-1 and TRBJ2-1; TRBD2 aligns across 14 bases. The V and J ends lost 6 bases and 8 bases, in that order; junction bases with no gene match: 9. Germline lookup yields CDR1 MNHNS and CDR2 SASEGT. The CDR3 runs to 16 residues. CDR3 coding DNA: TGTGCCAGCAGCGAGACTAGCGGGGGGGGAAAGGATGAGCAGTTCTTC. Protein sequence: CASSETSGGGKDEQFF.

This clonotype has a count of ten or more. The rearrangement links TRBV10-3 to TRBJ1-4, with TRBD1 matching over 11 bases. Germline assignment: CDR1 ENHRY and CDR2 SYGVKD. This CDR3 has 18 amino acids. Unmatched junction bases numbered 16, after V lost 5 bases and J lost 8 bases. The CDR3 region is CAISRTGGVEEGWEKLFF. CDR3 DNA: TGTGCCATCAGTCGGACAGGGGGCGTCGAGGAAGGTTGGGAAAAACTGTTTTTT.

This clonotype has a handful of counts. V gene TRBV28 combines with J gene TRBJ2-2; the D is unclear. Germline CDR1 reads MDHEN; CDR2 reads SYDVKM. Between the trimmed V and J ends, which lost 2 bases and 1 base, there was a span of 14 bases. This CDR3 contains 17 residues. The CDR3 reads CASSLPLPGVNTGELFF. The CDR3 DNA reads as TGTGCCAGCAGTTTACCGTTACCCGGAGTGAACACCGGGGAGCTGTTTTTT.

CDR3 DNA: TGTGCCAGCAGCCCAGATGTATGGGAGGGCTACTATGGCTACACCTTC. The encoded protein is CASSPDVWEGYYGYTF. V gene TRBV14 combines with J gene TRBJ1-2; D is unresolved. The CDR3 spans 16 residues. Per germline, CDR1 SGHDN and CDR2 FVKESK. V lost 4 bases and J lost 3, with 18 bases in between.

This clonotype was recorded many times. The genes are TRBV27 and TRBJ1-2; 7 bases line up with TRBD1. The V segment lost 2 bases and the J segment 4 bases; nucleotides outside the gene matches: 10. Germline V gene data show CDR1 as MNHEY and CDR2 as SMNVEV (reference sequence). The CDR3 is 16 amino acids. In DNA form, the CDR3 reads TGTGCCAGCAGTTTAACTCCACAGGGGCTAGGCTATGGCTACACCTTC. Translated: CASSLTPQGLGYGYTF.

This clonotype was seen many times. The rearrangement links TRBV28 to TRBJ2-4; TRBD1 might be the D (8 bases). Trimming shortened V by 8 bases and J by 0 bases, and 26 bases separated the two germline ends. This CDR3 region has 19 residues. Germline assignment: CDR1 MDHEN and CDR2 SYDVKM. The CDR3 sequence is CASGQGVLLSGLAKNIQYF. In DNA form, the CDR3 reads TGTGCCAGCGGACAGGGAGTTCTACTTAGCGGGTTAGCCAAAAACATTCAGTACTTC.

The J gene is TRBJ2-1, the V gene TRBV5-6; weak D call: TRBD1 (5 bases). The germline V gene encodes CDR1 SGHDT and CDR2 YYEEEE. V gave up 3 bases and J gave up 3 bases, with 10 bases separating them. There are 14 residues in the CDR3. CDR3 in DNA: TGTGCCAGCAGCTGGGGCTCAAACTACAATGAGCAGTTCTTC. This codes for CASSWGSNYNEQFF.